These 17 T cell receptor beta chains came from one sample sequenced in a study of blood T cell repertoires in COVID-19. Assay: immunoSEQ multiplex PCR; the TCRdb copy retains only in-frame clones and omits some. The repertoire holds about 360,000 clones, with more than 85% as singletons. Sequencing used peripheral blood. The receptors come from a human donor in a cohort sampled during active COVID-19.

This chain joins TRBV28 and TRBJ2-7; perhaps TRBD1 as D (6 bases). CDR1 is MDHEN and CDR2 is SYDVKM in the germline V gene. The CDR3 extends over 14 amino acids. V lost 6 bases and J lost 3, with 15 bases in between. As DNA, the CDR3 is TGTGCCAGCAGACCCACCGACAGGTTCTACGAGCAGTACTTC. Translation gives CASRPTDRFYEQYF.

The rearrangement joins TRBV9 to TRBJ2-1, with 10 bases that match TRBD2. Losses at the gene ends were 3 bases for V and 7 bases for J; bases not matched to a gene: 10. Germline V gene data show CDR1 as SGDLS and CDR2 as YYNGEE. This CDR3 is 16 amino acids long. The CDR3 protein is CASSAGLDSGGNEQFF. For the CDR3, the DNA is TGTGCCAGCAGCGCCGGACTCGATAGCGGGGGGAATGAGCAGTTCTTC.

The rearrangement links TRBV19 to TRBJ2-3; 7 bases fit TRBD2. Germline-derived CDR1 and CDR2 are LNHDA and SQIVND (reference sequence). Germline trimming cut 4 bases from V and 4 bases from J; bases unmatched to any gene: 5. The CDR3 is 14 amino acids. CDR3 bases: TGTGCCAGTAGTAGCGGACTAGAGTCAGATACGCAGTATTTT. Encoded protein: CASSSGLESDTQYF.

The rearrangement joins TRBV27 to TRBJ1-6; the match to TRBD1 covers 8 bases. After removal of 0 bases from V and 7 bases from J, the junction contained 2 bases not matched to a gene. Looked up from germline, CDR1 is MNHEY and CDR2 is SMNVEV (reference sequence). CDR3 length: 15 amino acids. The CDR3 nucleotides read TGTGCCAGCAGTTTATCTGGGACAGGAAATTCACCCCTCCACTTT. It yields the protein CASSLSGTGNSPLHF.

This clone was seen only once. The rearrangement uses TRBV6-5 and TRBJ1-5, with D possibly matching TRBD1 (5 bases). With 4 bases removed from V and 5 bases from J, the gap between germline ends came to 12 bases. Germline values: CDR1 MNHEY, CDR2 SVGAGI. This CDR3 contains 14 residues. The CDR3 DNA follows: TGTGCCAGCAGTTCGACTGACAGAGATCAGCCCCAGCATTTT. As protein: CASSSTDRDQPQHF.

CDR3 sequence reads: CASSLAGVNTGELFF. In DNA form, the CDR3 reads TGTGCCAGCAGCTTAGCAGGGGTTAACACCGGGGAGCTGTTTTTT. V is TRBV7-9 and J is TRBJ2-2; a weak D match, TRBD1 (5 bases). V dropped 0 bases and J dropped 2 bases, with 7 bases sitting between them. Per the germline V gene, CDR1 is SEHNR and CDR2 is FQNEAQ (reference sequence). The CDR3 spans 15 residues.

The rearrangement links TRBV3-1 (or the pseudogene TRBV3-2) to TRBJ1-1, with unresolved D. V was shortened by 1 base and J by 6 bases, with 9 bases between the two germline ends. CDR3 length: 13 residues. CDR1 is LGHDT and CDR2 is YNNKEL in the germline V gene (reference sequence). The CDR3 loop is CASSQGVTPEAFF. In DNA, the CDR3 is TGTGCCAGCAGCCAAGGAGTAACGCCTGAAGCTTTCTTT.

This clone was seen only once. This chain links TRBV5-1 with TRBJ2-7; TRBD2 matches at 7 bases. CDR1 is SGHRS and CDR2 is YFSETQ in the germline V gene. The CDR3 covers 13 residues. V dropped 0 bases and J dropped 6; count of bases not matched to a gene: 3. CDR3 sequence: CASSLEASGEQYF. Here the CDR3 DNA reads TGCGCCAGCAGCTTGGAGGCTAGCGGCGAGCAGTACTTC.

The chain uses TRBV28 and TRBJ2-4; possibly TRBD2 for D (6 bases). This CDR3 is 15 amino acids long. CDR1 is MDHEN, CDR2 SYDVKM, per germline. V was shortened by 2 bases and J by 8 bases, with 16 bases between the two germline ends. CDR3 DNA: TGTGCCAGCAGTTTAGAATGGGAGGCCAGGGACATTCAGTACTTC. It encodes CASSLEWEARDIQYF. Based on the CDR3 plus reference TRBV28 and TRBJ2-4, the full variable domain is DVKVTQSSRYLVKRTGEKVFLECVQDMDHENMFWYRQDPGLGLRLIYFSYDVKMKEKGDIPEGYSVSREKKERFSLILESASTNQTSMYLCASSLEWEARDIQYFGAGTRLSVL.

The chain combines TRBV10-3 with TRBJ2-2; the match to TRBD2 covers 10 bases. The V and J ends lost 5 bases and 4 bases, in that order; junction bases with no gene match: 7. CDR1 is ENHRY, CDR2 SYGVKD, per germline. The CDR3 length is 16 residues. The CDR3 loop is CAISLVAGGVTGELFF. The CDR3 bases are TGTGCCATCAGTCTTGTAGCGGGGGGCGTCACCGGGGAGCTGTTTTTT.

CDR3 bases: TGCGCCAGCAGCCCACAGGTCTACAATGAGCAGTTCTTC. Amino acids: CASSPQVYNEQFF. The chain uses TRBV4-1 and TRBJ2-1; possible D gene TRBD1, 5 bases. CDR1 and CDR2 from the germline V gene are MGHRA and YSYEKL. V was shortened by 4 bases and J by 3 bases, with 7 bases between the two germline ends. The CDR3 loop spans 13 amino acids.

The chain employs TRBV19 and TRBJ2-5; tentatively, D is TRBD2 (7 bases). Per germline, CDR1 LNHDA and CDR2 SQIVND (reference sequence). V was trimmed by 7 bases and J by 3 bases, leaving 15 bases between them. The CDR3 runs 14 residues. The CDR3 DNA follows: TGTGCCAGTAAGAGTAGGGGGGGAGAAGAGACCCAGTACTTC. Encoded protein: CASKSRGGEETQYF.

As concerns this clone: The same CDR3 can be traced to other DNA sequences in this sample. The CDR3 loop is CASSVGSAGGPGDTQYF. The CDR3 DNA reads TGTGCCAGCAGCGTAGGTTCGGCGGGAGGGCCTGGGGATACGCAGTATTTT. J is TRBJ2-3 and V is TRBV9, with 9 bases matching TRBD2. After removal of 0 bases from V and 6 bases from J, the junction contained 11 bases not matched to a gene. The germline gives CDR1 SGDLS, CDR2 YYNGEE. There are 17 residues in the CDR3.

This clone has only one observation. The gene calls are TRBV6-5 and TRBJ1-1; the D is unclear. Germline lookup yields CDR1 MNHEY and CDR2 SVGAGI. CDR3 length: 16 residues. V was shortened by 0 bases and J by 4 bases, with 15 bases between the two germline ends. CDR3 sequence: CASSYSSGVETTEAFF. The CDR3 nucleotides are TGTGCCAGCAGTTACTCGAGCGGGGTGGAGACCACTGAAGCTTTCTTT.

This clone came up a few times. V and J are TRBV5-1 and TRBJ2-2; 7 nucleotides match TRBD1. The CDR3 totals 16 residues. J gave up 0 bases and V 0 bases, and 2 bases lay outside the gene matches. Germline assignment: CDR1 SGHRS and CDR2 YFSETQ. The CDR3 loop is CASSLAQGANTGELFF. In nucleotides, the CDR3 is TGCGCCAGCAGCTTGGCCCAGGGGGCGAACACCGGGGAGCTGTTTTTT.

The chain combines TRBV30 with TRBJ1-2; maybe TRBD1 (5 bases). V lost 6 bases, J lost 8 bases, and 22 bases lay in between. Germline V gives CDR1 GTSNPN, CDR2 SVGIG (reference sequence). There are 14 residues in the CDR3. DNA for the CDR3: TGTGCCTGTCCCTCGGCGGGGGACGTGCGAGGCTACACCTTC. Its protein product is CACPSAGDVRGYTF.

This chain connects TRBV28 to TRBJ1-1, with 7 bases identical to TRBD1. V shed 6 bases, J shed 0 bases, and the junction held 10 bases outside the gene matches. The CDR3 contains 16 residues. The germline V gene encodes CDR1 MDHEN and CDR2 SYDVKM. CDR3 sequence reads: CASRHLQGGMNTEAFF. The DNA for the CDR3 is TGTGCCAGCAGACATCTTCAGGGGGGCATGAACACTGAAGCTTTCTTT.